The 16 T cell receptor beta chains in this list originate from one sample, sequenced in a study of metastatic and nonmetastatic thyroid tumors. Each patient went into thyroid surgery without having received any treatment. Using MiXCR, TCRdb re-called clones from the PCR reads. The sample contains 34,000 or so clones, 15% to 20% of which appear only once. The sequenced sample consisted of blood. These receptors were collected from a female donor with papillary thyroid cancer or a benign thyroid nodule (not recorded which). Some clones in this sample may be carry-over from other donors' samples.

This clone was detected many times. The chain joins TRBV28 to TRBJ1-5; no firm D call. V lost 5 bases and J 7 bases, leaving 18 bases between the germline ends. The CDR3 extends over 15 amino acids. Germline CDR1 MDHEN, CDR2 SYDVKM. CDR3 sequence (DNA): TGTGCCAGCAGTACACATGTCGGAGGGCGGCAGCCCCAGCATTTT. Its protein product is CASSTHVGGRQPQHF.

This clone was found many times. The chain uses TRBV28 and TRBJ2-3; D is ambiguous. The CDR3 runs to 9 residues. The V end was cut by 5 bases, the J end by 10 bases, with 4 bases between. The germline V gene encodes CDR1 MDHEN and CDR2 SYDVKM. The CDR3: CASSPPQYF. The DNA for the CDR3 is TGTGCCAGCAGTCCCCCGCAGTATTTT.

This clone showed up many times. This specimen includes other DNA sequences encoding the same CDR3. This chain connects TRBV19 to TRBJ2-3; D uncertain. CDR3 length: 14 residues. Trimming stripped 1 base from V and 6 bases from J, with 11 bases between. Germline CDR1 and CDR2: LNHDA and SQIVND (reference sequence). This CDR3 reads CASSIGAEADTQYF. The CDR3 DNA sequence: TGTGCCAGTAGTATAGGGGCGGAAGCGGATACGCAGTATTTT.

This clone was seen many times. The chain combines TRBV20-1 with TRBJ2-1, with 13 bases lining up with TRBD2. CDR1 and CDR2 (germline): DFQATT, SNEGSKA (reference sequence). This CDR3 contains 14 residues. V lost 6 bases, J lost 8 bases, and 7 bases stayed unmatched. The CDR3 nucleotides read TGCAGTGCCTACGGACTAGCGGGAGACGATGAGCAGTTCTTC. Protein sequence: CSAYGLAGDDEQFF.

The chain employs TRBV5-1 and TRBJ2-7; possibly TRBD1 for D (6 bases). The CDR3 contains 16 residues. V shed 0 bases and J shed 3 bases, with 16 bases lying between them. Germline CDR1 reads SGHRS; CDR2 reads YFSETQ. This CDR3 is CASSLATIETGYEQYF. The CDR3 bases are TGCGCCAGCAGCTTGGCCACGATCGAGACAGGCTACGAGCAGTACTTC.

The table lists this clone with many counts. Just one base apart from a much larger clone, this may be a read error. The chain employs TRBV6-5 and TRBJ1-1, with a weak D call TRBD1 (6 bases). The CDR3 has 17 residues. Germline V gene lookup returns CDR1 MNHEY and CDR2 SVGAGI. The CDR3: CASSYSKQGRRKTEALF. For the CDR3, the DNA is TGTGCCAGCAGTTACTCGAAACAGGGAAGAAGGAAAACTGAAGCTCTCTTT.

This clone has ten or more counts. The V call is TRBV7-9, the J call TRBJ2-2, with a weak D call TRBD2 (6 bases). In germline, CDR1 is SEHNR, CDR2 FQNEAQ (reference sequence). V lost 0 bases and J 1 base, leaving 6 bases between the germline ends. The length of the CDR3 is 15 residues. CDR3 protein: CASSLAGGNTGELFF. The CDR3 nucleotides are TGTGCCAGCAGCTTAGCGGGAGGGAACACCGGGGAGCTGTTTTTT.

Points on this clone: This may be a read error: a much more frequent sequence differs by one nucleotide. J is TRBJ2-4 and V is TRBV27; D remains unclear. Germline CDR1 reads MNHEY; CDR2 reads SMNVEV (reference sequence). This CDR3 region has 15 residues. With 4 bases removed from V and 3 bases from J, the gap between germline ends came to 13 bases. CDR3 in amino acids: CASSSDQVDKNIQYF. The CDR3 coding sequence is TGTGCCAGCAGTTCCGACCAGGTAGACAAAAACATTCAGTACTTC.

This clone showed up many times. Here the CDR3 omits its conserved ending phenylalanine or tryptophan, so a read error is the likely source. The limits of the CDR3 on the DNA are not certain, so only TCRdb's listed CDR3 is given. CDR3 residues: CASSLGVRAR. The chain links TRBV7-9 to TRBJ2-5; TRBD1 is the table's D call and was not checked against the DNA. The CDR3 is 10 residues long, ends included. Per the germline V gene, CDR1 is SEHNR and CDR2 is FQNEAQ (reference sequence).

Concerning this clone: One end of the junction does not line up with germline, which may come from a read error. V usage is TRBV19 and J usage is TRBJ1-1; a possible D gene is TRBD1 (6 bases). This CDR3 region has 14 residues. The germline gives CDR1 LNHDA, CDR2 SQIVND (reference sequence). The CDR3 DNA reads TGTGCCAGTATTTCCACAGGGTCGAACACTGAAGCTCTCTTT. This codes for CASISTGSNTEALF.

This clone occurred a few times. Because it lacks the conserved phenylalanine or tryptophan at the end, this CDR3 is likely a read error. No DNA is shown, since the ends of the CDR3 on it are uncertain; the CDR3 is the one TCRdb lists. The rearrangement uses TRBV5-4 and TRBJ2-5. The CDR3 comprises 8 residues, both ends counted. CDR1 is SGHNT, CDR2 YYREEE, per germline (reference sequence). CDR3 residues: CASTFHPT.

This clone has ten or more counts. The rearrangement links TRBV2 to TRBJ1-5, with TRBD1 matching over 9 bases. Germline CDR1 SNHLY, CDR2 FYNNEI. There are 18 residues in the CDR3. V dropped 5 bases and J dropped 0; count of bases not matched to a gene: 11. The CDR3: CASSTGQGRVYSNQPQHF. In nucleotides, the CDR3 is TGTGCCAGCAGTACAGGACAGGGGAGAGTATATAGCAATCAGCCCCAGCATTTT. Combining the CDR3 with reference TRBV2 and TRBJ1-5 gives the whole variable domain EPEVTQTPSHQVTQMGQEVILRCVPISNHLYFYWYRQILGQKVEFLVSFYNNEISEKSEIFDDQFSVERPDGSNFTLKIRSTKLEDSAMYFCASSTGQGRVYSNQPQHFGDGTRLSIL.

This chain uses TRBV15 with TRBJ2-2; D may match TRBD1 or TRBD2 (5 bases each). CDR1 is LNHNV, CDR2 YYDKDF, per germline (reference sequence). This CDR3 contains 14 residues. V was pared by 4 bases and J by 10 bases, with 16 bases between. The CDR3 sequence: CATSTSRGTLELFF. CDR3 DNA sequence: TGTGCCACCAGCACATCGAGGGGAACCTTGGAGCTGTTTTTT. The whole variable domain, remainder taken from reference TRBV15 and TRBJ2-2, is DAMVIQNPRYQVTQFGKPVTLSCSQTLNHNVMYWYQQKSSQAPKLLFHYYDKDFNNEADTPDNFQSRRPNTSFCFLDIRSPGLGDTAMYLCATSTSRGTLELFFGEGSRLTVL.

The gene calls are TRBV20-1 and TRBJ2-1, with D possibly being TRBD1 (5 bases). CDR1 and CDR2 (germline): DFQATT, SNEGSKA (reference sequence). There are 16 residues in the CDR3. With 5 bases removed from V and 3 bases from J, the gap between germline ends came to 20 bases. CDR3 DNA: TGCAGTGCTCACCCCTTGGTCGTAGGGGTCTACAATGAGCAGTTCTTC. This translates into CSAHPLVVGVYNEQFF.

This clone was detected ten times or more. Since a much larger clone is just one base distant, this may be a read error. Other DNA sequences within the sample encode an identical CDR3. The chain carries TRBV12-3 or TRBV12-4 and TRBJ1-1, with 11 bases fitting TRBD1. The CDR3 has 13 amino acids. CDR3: CASTRTGGTEAFF. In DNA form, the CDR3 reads TGTGCCAGCACAAGGACAGGGGGCACTGAAGCCTTCTTT.

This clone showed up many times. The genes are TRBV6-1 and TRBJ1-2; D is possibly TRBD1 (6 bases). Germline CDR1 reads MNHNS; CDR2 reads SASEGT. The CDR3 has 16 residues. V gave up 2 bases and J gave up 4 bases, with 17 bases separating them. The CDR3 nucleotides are TGTGCCAGCAGTGAACGGCCGACAGGCAGGAGCTATGGCTACACCTTC. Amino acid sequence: CASSERPTGRSYGYTF.